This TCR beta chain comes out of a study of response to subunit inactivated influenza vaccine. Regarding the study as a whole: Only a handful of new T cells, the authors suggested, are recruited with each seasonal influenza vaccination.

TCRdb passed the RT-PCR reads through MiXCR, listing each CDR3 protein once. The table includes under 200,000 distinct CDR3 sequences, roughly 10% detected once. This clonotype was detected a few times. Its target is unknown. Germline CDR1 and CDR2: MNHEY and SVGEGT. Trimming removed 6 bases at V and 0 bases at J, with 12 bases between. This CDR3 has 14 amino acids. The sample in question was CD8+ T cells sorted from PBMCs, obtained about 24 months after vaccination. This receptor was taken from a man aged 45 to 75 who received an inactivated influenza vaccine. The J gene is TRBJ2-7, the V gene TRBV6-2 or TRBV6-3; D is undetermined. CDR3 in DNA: TGTGCCAGCAGCATGTTGTCTAGCTCCTACGAGCAGTACTTC. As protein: CASSMLSSSYEQYF.